Included here is one T cell receptor beta chain sequence, with context. This record belongs to a study of control samples from healthy donors and cancer patients. Here immunoSEQ multiplex PCR was the method, and the copy in TCRdb shows in-frame clones only, minus some. The sample holds fewer than 200,000 clones, 93% seen once. CDR1 LNHDA and CDR2 SQIVND come from the germline V gene (reference sequence). The CDR3 length is 14 residues. Trimming took off 9 bases at V and 0 bases at J, with 13 bases between the two ends. V usage is TRBV19 and J usage is TRBJ2-3; tentative D call: TRBD2 (5 bases). Source material: blood. The receptor's source is an older woman in good health. The DNA for the CDR3 is TGTGCCAGCACTGAGGGAACTAGCACAGATACGCAGTATTTT. It yields the protein CASTEGTSTDTQYF.